A single sample is the source of the 23 T cell receptor beta chains below, sequenced in a study of CD8+CD57+ T cells in acquired aplastic anemia. Researchers used genomic DNA as the template to profile TCR beta VDJ and CDR3. TCRdb reprocessed the reads via MiXCR and lists one record per CDR3 protein. In the table there are approximately 170,000 distinct CDR3 sequences, less than 50% of which are singletons. CD8+CD57+ cell expansion had been shown by flow cytometry in patients chosen for sequencing. The sample consisted of sorted CD4+, CD8+, or CD8+CD57+ T cells (not recorded which) from PBMCs. The receptors come from a human donor with aplastic anemia.

There are a few counts of this clonotype. The chain couples TRBV2 to TRBJ2-3; 7 bases map to TRBD2. CDR1 SNHLY and CDR2 FYNNEI come from the germline V gene. This CDR3 spans 14 amino acids. V gave up 7 bases and J gave up 2 bases; unmatched junction bases: 6. CDR3 region: CASIAAGTTDTQYF. CDR3 sequence (DNA): TGTGCCAGCATTGCAGCGGGGACCACAGATACGCAGTATTTT.

This rearrangement joins TRBV11-2 to TRBJ1-2; 7 bases align to TRBD1. CDR1 is SGHAT, CDR2 FQNNGV, per germline. This CDR3 contains 13 residues. V was clipped by 5 bases and J by 5 bases; unmatched bases: 5. Written as DNA, the CDR3 is TGTGCCAGCAGCATGACAGGGCGTTATGGCTACACCTTC. This encodes CASSMTGRYGYTF.

About this clonotype: This could be a read error, since a much larger clone is one nucleotide away. V usage is TRBV4-3 and J usage is TRBJ1-2; 7 nucleotides agree with TRBD1. The germline CDR1 and CDR2 sequences are LGHNA and YSLEER. V lost 0 bases to trimming and J lost 7 bases; unmatched junction nucleotides: 8. This CDR3 is 15 amino acids long. Written as DNA, the CDR3 is TGCGCCAGCAGCCAAGACCGGGACAGATTCTGTGGCTACACCTTC. Residues: CASSQDRDRFCGYTF.

V and J are TRBV19 and TRBJ1-2, with TRBD1 matching 8 bases. Unmatched junction bases numbered 12, after V lost 6 bases and J lost 3 bases. The CDR3 is 16 residues long. The germline V gene encodes CDR1 LNHDA and CDR2 SQIVND (reference sequence). CDR3 sequence (DNA): TGTGCCAGTAGAAGGTGGCAGGGGGCAGGGGACTATGGCTACACCTTC. This gives the protein CASRRWQGAGDYGYTF.

The V call is TRBV19, the J call TRBJ1-5, with TRBD1 identical over 9 bases. Germline V gives CDR1 LNHDA, CDR2 SQIVND (reference sequence). V dropped 5 bases and J dropped 9; count of bases not matched to a gene: 8. This CDR3 has 14 amino acids. As DNA, the CDR3 is TGTGCCAGTAGTCCCGGGACAGGGATTGGGCCCCAGCATTTT. Translated: CASSPGTGIGPQHF.

This clonotype has more than one count but fewer than ten. The rearrangement links TRBV6-1 to TRBJ2-6, with TRBD1 matching over 7 bases. Germline loops: CDR1 MNHNS, CDR2 SASEGT. V shed 5 bases, J shed 1 base, and the junction held 11 bases outside the gene matches. The CDR3 covers 18 residues. DNA of the CDR3: TGTGCCAGCAGTCCACACAGGGGCCCTGTTTCTGGGGCCAACGTCCTGACTTTC. Encoded protein: CASSPHRGPVSGANVLTF.

The chain combines TRBV7-2 with TRBJ1-6, with TRBD1 as a possible D gene (5 bases). V was cut by 8 bases and J by 6 bases, with 11 bases left in between. This CDR3 spans 13 amino acids. CDR1 and CDR2 from the germline V gene are SGHTA and FQGNSA. The CDR3 is CASREGPNSPLHF. The CDR3 DNA is TGTGCCAGCCGCGAGGGGCCTAATTCACCCCTCCACTTT.

The chain carries TRBV15 and TRBJ2-7; a weak D match, TRBD1 (5 bases). Trimming stripped 0 bases from V and 5 bases from J, with 14 bases between. The CDR3 loop spans 15 amino acids. Germline-derived CDR1 and CDR2 are LNHNV and YYDKDF (reference sequence). The CDR3 region is CATSRDSQGSDEQYF. DNA for the CDR3: TGTGCCACCAGCAGAGATTCCCAGGGATCCGACGAGCAGTACTTC.

This clonotype was seen at least ten times. The rearrangement links TRBV4-3 to TRBJ1-1; D is possibly TRBD1 (5 bases). The CDR3 loop spans 15 amino acids. Trimming took 0 bases from V and 1 from J, leaving 9 bases between them. Per germline, CDR1 LGHNA and CDR2 YSLEER. CDR3 in amino acids: CASSQDGDGNTEAFF. CDR3 DNA sequence: TGCGCCAGCAGCCAAGATGGGGACGGGAACACTGAAGCTTTCTTT.

The chain joins TRBV29-1 to TRBJ1-5; D ambiguous. The CDR3 is 12 amino acids. The V and J ends lost 4 bases and 0 bases respectively, with 4 bases between them. Germline V gives CDR1 SQVTM, CDR2 ANQGSEA. The CDR3 loop reads CSVGDSNQPQHF. DNA for the CDR3: TGCAGCGTTGGGGATAGCAATCAGCCCCAGCATTTT.

This clonotype was recorded only once. The chain couples TRBV7-9 to TRBJ1-4; 7 bases align to TRBD1. With 0 bases clipped from V and 4 bases from J, the junction kept 5 bases outside the gene matches. Germline V gene lookup returns CDR1 SEHNR and CDR2 FQNEAQ (reference sequence). CDR3 length: 16 residues. The CDR3 reads CASSLAQGGNNEKLFF. The DNA for the CDR3 is TGTGCCAGCAGCTTAGCTCAGGGGGGGAATAATGAAAAACTGTTTTTT. Full variable domain (remainder filled in from reference TRBV7-9 and TRBJ1-4): DTGVSQNPRHKITKRGQNVTFRCDPISEHNRLYWYRQTLGQGPEFLTYFQNEAQLEKSRLLSDRFSAERPKGSFSTLEIQRTEQGDSAMYLCASSLAQGGNNEKLFFGSGTQLSVL.

In the case of this clonotype: A read error may explain this, as a much larger clone is one base away. The rearrangement joins TRBV6-1 to TRBJ2-7, with no clear D. V lost 5 bases and J lost 0, with 11 bases in between. The CDR3 runs 14 residues. Germline assignment: CDR1 MNHNS and CDR2 SASEGT. As DNA, the CDR3 is TGTGCCAGCAGTACCACCGGAAGCTCCTACGAGCAGTACGTC. Protein: CASSTTGSSYEQYV.

This clonotype was counted many times. V is TRBV28 and J is TRBJ1-2; D is ambiguous. This CDR3 has 12 amino acids. V lost 2 bases and J 2 bases, leaving 3 bases between the germline ends. Per the germline V gene, CDR1 is MDHEN and CDR2 is SYDVKM. The CDR3 reads CASSLGNYGYTF. Here the CDR3 DNA reads TGTGCCAGCAGTTTAGGAAACTATGGCTACACCTTC.

This clonotype was detected many times. The rearrangement links TRBV20-1 to TRBJ1-5; possibly TRBD1 for D (5 bases). Germline assignment: CDR1 DFQATT and CDR2 SNEGSKA (reference sequence). The CDR3 is 13 residues long. The V end lost 5 bases, the J end lost 5 bases, and 13 bases lay between the germline ends. Written as DNA, the CDR3 is TGCAGTGCTGAGGTGGGGGGGGATCAGCCCCAGCATTTT. Translating it yields CSAEVGGDQPQHF.

This clonotype was seen repeatedly, ten times or more. The CDR3 reads CASSYRTTNEKLFF. In DNA, the CDR3 is TGTGCCAGCAGTTACAGGACAACTAATGAAAAACTGTTTTTT. V usage is TRBV6-6 and J usage is TRBJ1-4; unclear D gene. This CDR3 comprises 14 residues. The germline V and J ends were trimmed by 2 bases and 0 bases, with 4 bases remaining between them. Germline values: CDR1 MNHNY, CDR2 SVGAGI (reference sequence).

The chain is built from TRBV2 and TRBJ1-4; D may be TRBD1 (6 bases). V lost 6 bases to trimming and J lost 5 bases, with 10 bases between them. The CDR3 contains 13 residues. Germline loops: CDR1 SNHLY, CDR2 FYNNEI. CDR3 bases: TGTGCCAGCAGACAGGGTCGAAATGAAAAACTGTTTTTT. Protein sequence: CASRQGRNEKLFF.

This clonotype was observed at least ten times. The chain combines TRBV7-2 with TRBJ2-1, with 8 positions matching TRBD1. This CDR3 has 16 residues. Germline V gene sequence: CDR1 SGHTA, CDR2 FQGNSA. V shed 5 bases, J shed 4 bases, and the junction held 10 bases outside the gene matches. CDR3 in amino acids: CASSPNTGGLYNEQFF. The CDR3 nucleotides read TGTGCCAGCAGCCCAAACACAGGGGGTCTATACAATGAGCAGTTCTTC.

The chain links TRBV7-4 to TRBJ2-3, with D hard to call. V dropped 5 bases and J dropped 8 bases, with 11 bases sitting between them. This CDR3 is built from 12 residues. Per the germline V gene, CDR1 is SGHVT and CDR2 is SQSDAQ. The CDR3 nucleotides are TGTGCCAGCAGCCAGCAGCCAACTACGCAGTATTTT. Translated: CASSQQPTTQYF.

The J gene is TRBJ2-5, the V gene TRBV7-3, with D possibly TRBD2 on 7 matching bases. From germline, CDR1 is SGHTA and CDR2 FQGTGA. The germline V and J ends were trimmed by 3 bases and 4 bases, with 12 bases remaining between them. The CDR3 has 14 amino acids. CDR3 nucleotides: TGTGCCAGCAGCTTTGGGGGAGGGGGAGAGACCCAGTACTTC. It translates to CASSFGGGGETQYF.

This rearrangement joins TRBV2 to TRBJ2-1, with 11 positions matching TRBD2. V shed 6 bases and J 5 bases; nucleotides not matched to a gene: 9. The CDR3 runs to 16 residues. Germline V gene sequence: CDR1 SNHLY, CDR2 FYNNEI. The CDR3 loop reads CASSPGRLAGNNEQFF. CDR3 in DNA: TGTGCCAGCAGCCCCGGGCGACTAGCGGGGAACAATGAGCAGTTCTTC.

The chain links TRBV2 to TRBJ1-6; D unclear. The V end was cut by 7 bases, the J end by 0 bases, with 7 bases between. CDR1 and CDR2 from the germline V gene are SNHLY and FYNNEI. The CDR3 covers 14 residues. CDR3 DNA: TGTGCCAGCAAATCCGTCTCCTATAATTCACCCCTCCACTTT. It specifies CASKSVSYNSPLHF.

This clonotype showed up just a few times. This chain uses TRBV30 with TRBJ2-2; perhaps TRBD1 as D (6 bases). The V and J ends lost 8 bases and 6 bases respectively, with 16 bases between them. The germline gives CDR1 GTSNPN, CDR2 SVGIG (reference sequence). This CDR3 is built from 13 residues. The CDR3 DNA follows: TGTGCCGTCCAGGGGTGGGCTCCCGGGGAGCTGTTTTTT. Its protein product is CAVQGWAPGELFF.

At least ten counts were recorded for this clonotype. This sequence joins TRBV27 and TRBJ2-3, with 9 bases identical to TRBD2. Germline-derived CDR1 and CDR2 are MNHEY and SMNVEV (reference sequence). Trimming at V came to 4 bases and at J to 11 bases, leaving 4 bases not matched to a gene. The CDR3 spans 12 residues. Written as DNA, the CDR3 is TGTGCCAGCAGTTCGGGACTAGCTATGCAGTATTTT. This translates into CASSSGLAMQYF.